This is a list of T cell receptor beta chains from one sample in a study of blood T cell repertoires in COVID-19. Method: immunoSEQ multiplex PCR; TCRdb's copy keeps in-frame clones and lacks some. The table records a few hundred thousand clones, more than 85% of them present only once. The sample consisted of peripheral blood. The receptor set was obtained from a man aged 30 to 45 with acute or convalescent COVID-19. The CDR3 runs from the conserved cysteine through the conserved F or W. A D gene is named only where the DNA matches it firmly. The listing skips clone size in some rows; elsewhere it reads once, few, many or a size class.

v_call	d_call	cdr3_length	j_call	clone_size	cdr3_nt	cdr3_aa
TRBV5-4	TRBD1	16	TRBJ1-5	NA	TGTGCCAGCAGCTTTTGGGGACAGGGTGGGAATCAGCCCCAGCATTTT	CASSFWGQGGNQPQHF
TRBV18	TRBD1	16	TRBJ1-4	NA	TGTGCCAGCTCACCACCAGGGGGCGCGGCTAATGAAAAACTGTTTTTT	CASSPPGGAANEKLFF
TRBV21-1	NA	14	TRBJ1-4	NA	TGTGCCGGGGGGGGTAGAGCAACTAATGAAAAACTGTTTTTT	CAGGGRATNEKLFF
TRBV11-2	TRBD2	15	TRBJ2-5	NA	TGTGCCAGCAGCTTAATAGCGGGGATTCAAGAGACCCAGTACTTC	CASSLIAGIQETQYF
TRBV15	NA	14	TRBJ1-2	NA	TGTGCCACCAGCAGAGATGGGGGGGCGATGGGCTACACCTTC	CATSRDGGAMGYTF
TRBV9	TRBD1	15	TRBJ2-3	NA	TGTGCCAGCAGCGCAGGACAGGCTAGCACAGATACGCAGTATTTT	CASSAGQASTDTQYF
TRBV5-1	TRBD1	18	TRBJ1-6	NA	TGCGCCAGCAGCTTGACCGGGACAGGAGCCAGCTATAATTCACCCCTCCACTTT	CASSLTGTGASYNSPLHF
TRBV29-1	NA	13	TRBJ1-5	NA	TGCAGCGCTAAGGAGAATAGCAATCAGCCCCAGCATTTT	CSAKENSNQPQHF
TRBV28	TRBD1	13	TRBJ1-4	NA	TGTGCCAGCAGGGACAGGGATAATGAAAAACTGTTTTTT	CASRDRDNEKLFF
TRBV7-8	TRBD1	14	TRBJ1-5	NA	TGTGCCAGCAGCTTGGGACAGCCTAATCAGCCCCAGCATTTT	CASSLGQPNQPQHF
TRBV19	NA	13	TRBJ2-4	NA	TGTGCCAGTAGTGGGTTCAGGGGAAACATTCAGTACTTC	CASSGFRGNIQYF
TRBV23-1	TRBD1	15	TRBJ1-6	NA	TGCGCCAGCAGTCAATCCGGACAGGGGTTGTCACCCCTCCACTTT	CASSQSGQGLSPLHF
TRBV5-1	NA	14	TRBJ2-5	NA	TGCGCCAGCAGTAGGGGCCAAGCACAAGAGACCCAGTACTTC	CASSRGQAQETQYF
TRBV18	TRBD2	17	TRBJ2-5	NA	TGTGCCAGCTCACTACAGACTAGCGGGAGCCCGAGGGGGACCCAGTACTTC	CASSLQTSGSPRGTQYF
TRBV4-1	NA	18	TRBJ1-2	NA	TGCGCCAGCAGCCAAGATCGGGTCGTCCGAGCTTCTAACTATGGCTACACCTTC	CASSQDRVVRASNYGYTF
TRBV7-2	NA	12	TRBJ1-5	NA	TGTGCCAGCAGCTTAGTCCGTCAGCCCCAGCATTTT	CASSLVRQPQHF
TRBV28	TRBD1	16	TRBJ1-1	NA	TGTGCCAGCAGGACAGGGGGCACCGAGATGAACACTGAAGCTTTCTTT	CASRTGGTEMNTEAFF
TRBV28	NA	12	TRBJ1-1	NA	TGTGCCAGCAGTTTACCAGGGAAAAGGGCTTTCTTT	CASSLPGKRAFF
TRBV25-1	TRBD1	15	TRBJ1-6	once	TGTGCCAGCAGTGAATCCCAGGGGGCGGGCTCACCCCTCCACTTT	CASSESQGAGSPLHF
TRBV19	TRBD1	12	TRBJ1-1	NA	TGTGCCAGTAGTAGGACAGGGGTGAAAGCTTTCTTT	CASSRTGVKAFF
TRBV14	NA	14	TRBJ1-1	NA	TGTGCCAGCAATTGGGGGGGTAGCGGGACTGAAGCTTTCTTT	CASNWGGSGTEAFF
TRBV15	NA	15	TRBJ2-7	NA	TGTGCCACCAGCCAGGTGGAGGGGGCACCCTACGAGCAGTACTTC	CATSQVEGAPYEQYF
TRBV27	TRBD1	15	TRBJ2-1	NA	TGTGCCAGCAGTTTTAACCCGGACAGGGAGGATGAGCAGTTCTTC	CASSFNPDREDEQFF
TRBV19	NA	13	TRBJ1-2	NA	TGTGCCAGTACAGGGAGGATGGACTATGGCTACACCTTC	CASTGRMDYGYTF
TRBV5-6	NA	13	TRBJ2-5	NA	TGTGCCAGCAGCTTGGGCAGCCAAGAGACCCAGTACTTC	CASSLGSQETQYF
TRBV5-4	TRBD1	15	TRBJ2-3	NA	TGTGCCAGCAGCTTGACAGGGGTGATCACAGATACGCAGTATTTT	CASSLTGVITDTQYF
TRBV5-5	NA	13	TRBJ2-7	NA	TGTGCCAGCAGCCCATTTAGTGGTTACGAGCAGTACTTC	CASSPFSGYEQYF
TRBV11-2	TRBD2	20	TRBJ2-6	NA	TGTGCCAGCAGCTTAGAAGGCCTAGCGGGGGATTACTCTGGGGCCAACGTCCTGACTTTC	CASSLEGLAGDYSGANVLTF
TRBV6-5	NA	15	TRBJ1-1	once	TGTGCCAGCAGCGGAACCGGGACAACTAACACTGAAGCTTTCTTT	CASSGTGTTNTEAFF
TRBV2	NA	15	TRBJ2-1	NA	TGTGCCAGCAGGGAAGGACCGTCCGGGGGCAATGAGCAGTTCTTC	CASREGPSGGNEQFF
TRBV5-4	NA	14	TRBJ1-2	NA	TGTGCCAGCAGCTTGGCCGACGGGGAGGGGGGCTACACCTTC	CASSLADGEGGYTF
TRBV28	TRBD2	14	TRBJ2-7	NA	TGTGCCAGCAGTCCCCCAGCGGGGTCCTACGAGCAGTACTTC	CASSPPAGSYEQYF
TRBV11-2	TRBD1	19	TRBJ1-3	NA	TGTGCCAGCAGACCGCCCTTAACCGGGACAGGGCTCTCTGGAAACACCATATATTTT	CASRPPLTGTGLSGNTIYF
TRBV5-4	NA	15	TRBJ1-2	once	TGTGCCAGCAGCTTGGAGAACCGGGGAGGCTATGGCTACACCTTC	CASSLENRGGYGYTF
TRBV11-2	TRBD1	15	TRBJ2-1	NA	TGTGCCAGCAGACCTCCGGGACAGGGTGTGCATGAGCAGTTCTTC	CASRPPGQGVHEQFF
TRBV7-9	NA	17	TRBJ2-1	NA	TGTGCCAGCAGCTTAGTAGGTAGGCTAGCGTCTTACAATGAGCAGTTCTTC	CASSLVGRLASYNEQFF
TRBV6-5	TRBD1	13	TRBJ1-4	NA	TGTGCCAGCAGGACAGGGGTGGAAGAAAAACTGTTTTTT	CASRTGVEEKLFF
TRBV6-4	TRBD1	16	TRBJ1-6	NA	TGTGCCAGCAGGGAGCTAACAGGGGGCCAAAATTCACCCCTCCACTTT	CASRELTGGQNSPLHF
TRBV25-1	NA	14	TRBJ1-4	NA	TGTGCCAGCAGTGACCCCGGGGGGGGTGAAAAACTGTTTTTT	CASSDPGGGEKLFF
TRBV6-5	TRBD2	13	TRBJ2-7	NA	TGTGCCAGCAGTCCCTGGACTAGCTACGAGCAGTACTTC	CASSPWTSYEQYF